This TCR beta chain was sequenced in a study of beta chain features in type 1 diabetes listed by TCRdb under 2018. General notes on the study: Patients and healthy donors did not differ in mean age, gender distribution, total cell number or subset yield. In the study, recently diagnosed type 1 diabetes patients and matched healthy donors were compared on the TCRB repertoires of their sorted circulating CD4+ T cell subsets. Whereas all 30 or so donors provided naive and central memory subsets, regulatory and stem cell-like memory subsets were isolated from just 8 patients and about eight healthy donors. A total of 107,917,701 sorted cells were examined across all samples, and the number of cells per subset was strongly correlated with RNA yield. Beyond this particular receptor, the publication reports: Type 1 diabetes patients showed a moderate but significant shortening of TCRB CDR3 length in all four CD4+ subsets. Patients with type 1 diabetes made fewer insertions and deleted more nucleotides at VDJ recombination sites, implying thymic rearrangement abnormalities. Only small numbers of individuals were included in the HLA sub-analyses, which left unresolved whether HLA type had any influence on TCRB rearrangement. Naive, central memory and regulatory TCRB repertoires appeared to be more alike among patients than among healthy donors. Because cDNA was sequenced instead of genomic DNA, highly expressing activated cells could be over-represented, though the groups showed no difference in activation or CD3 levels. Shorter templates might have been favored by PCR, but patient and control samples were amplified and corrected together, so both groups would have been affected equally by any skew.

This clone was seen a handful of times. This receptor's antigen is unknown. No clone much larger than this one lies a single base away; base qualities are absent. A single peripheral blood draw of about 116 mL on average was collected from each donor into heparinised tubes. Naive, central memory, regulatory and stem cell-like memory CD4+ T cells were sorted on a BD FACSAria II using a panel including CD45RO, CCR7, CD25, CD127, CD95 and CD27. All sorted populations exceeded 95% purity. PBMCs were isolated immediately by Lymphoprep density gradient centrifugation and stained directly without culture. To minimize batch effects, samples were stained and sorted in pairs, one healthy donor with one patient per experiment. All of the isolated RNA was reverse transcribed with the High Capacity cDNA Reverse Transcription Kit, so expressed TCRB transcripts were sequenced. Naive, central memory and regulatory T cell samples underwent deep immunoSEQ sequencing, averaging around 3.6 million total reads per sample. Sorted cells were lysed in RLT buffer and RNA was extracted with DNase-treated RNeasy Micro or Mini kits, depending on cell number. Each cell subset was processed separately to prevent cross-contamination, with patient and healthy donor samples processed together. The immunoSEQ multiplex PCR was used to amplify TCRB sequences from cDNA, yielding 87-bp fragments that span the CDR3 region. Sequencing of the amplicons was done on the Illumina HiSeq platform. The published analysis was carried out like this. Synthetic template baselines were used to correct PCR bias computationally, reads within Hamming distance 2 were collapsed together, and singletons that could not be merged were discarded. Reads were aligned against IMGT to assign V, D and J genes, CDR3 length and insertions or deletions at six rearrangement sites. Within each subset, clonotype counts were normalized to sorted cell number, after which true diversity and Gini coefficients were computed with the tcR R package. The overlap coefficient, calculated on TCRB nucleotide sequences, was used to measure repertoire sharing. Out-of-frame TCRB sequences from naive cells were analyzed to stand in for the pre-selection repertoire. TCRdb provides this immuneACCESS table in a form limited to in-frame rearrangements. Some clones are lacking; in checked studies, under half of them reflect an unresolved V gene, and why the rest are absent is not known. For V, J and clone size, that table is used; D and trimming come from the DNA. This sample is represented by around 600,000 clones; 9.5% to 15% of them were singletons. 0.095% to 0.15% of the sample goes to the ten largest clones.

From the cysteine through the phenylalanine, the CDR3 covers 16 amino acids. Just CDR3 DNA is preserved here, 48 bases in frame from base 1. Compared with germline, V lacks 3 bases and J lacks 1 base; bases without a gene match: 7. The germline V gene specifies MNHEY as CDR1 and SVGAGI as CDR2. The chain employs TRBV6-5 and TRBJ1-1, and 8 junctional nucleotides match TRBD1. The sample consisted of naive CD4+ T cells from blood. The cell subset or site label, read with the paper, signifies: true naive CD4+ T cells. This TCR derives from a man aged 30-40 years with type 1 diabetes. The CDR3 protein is CASSYVPDRENTEAFF. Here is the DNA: TGTGCCAGCAGTTATGTCCCGGACAGGGAGAACACTGAAGCTTTCTTT.